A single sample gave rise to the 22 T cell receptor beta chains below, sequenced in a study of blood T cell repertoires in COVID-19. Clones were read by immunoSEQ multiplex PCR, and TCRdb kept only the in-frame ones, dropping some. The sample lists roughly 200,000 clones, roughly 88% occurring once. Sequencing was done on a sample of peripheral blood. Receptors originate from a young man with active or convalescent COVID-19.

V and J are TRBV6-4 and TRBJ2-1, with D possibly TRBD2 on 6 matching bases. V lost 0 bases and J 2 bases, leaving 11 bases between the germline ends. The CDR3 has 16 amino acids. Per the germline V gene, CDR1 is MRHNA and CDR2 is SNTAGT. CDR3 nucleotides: TGTGCCAGCAGTGACTCGCAACTAGCCACCTACAATGAGCAGTTCTTC. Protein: CASSDSQLATYNEQFF.

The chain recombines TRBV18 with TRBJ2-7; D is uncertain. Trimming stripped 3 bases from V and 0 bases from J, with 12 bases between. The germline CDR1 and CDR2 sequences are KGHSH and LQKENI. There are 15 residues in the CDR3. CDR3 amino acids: CASSPAGSISYEQYF. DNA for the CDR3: TGTGCCAGCTCACCGGCAGGATCCATCTCCTACGAGCAGTACTTC.

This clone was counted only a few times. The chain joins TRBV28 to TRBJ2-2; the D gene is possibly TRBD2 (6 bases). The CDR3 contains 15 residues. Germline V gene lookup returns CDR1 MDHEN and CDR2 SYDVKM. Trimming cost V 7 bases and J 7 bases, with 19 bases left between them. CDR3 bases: TGTGCCAGCACCTTGACGCGGGGTGCGAGCGGGGAGCTGTTTTTT. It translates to CASTLTRGASGELFF.

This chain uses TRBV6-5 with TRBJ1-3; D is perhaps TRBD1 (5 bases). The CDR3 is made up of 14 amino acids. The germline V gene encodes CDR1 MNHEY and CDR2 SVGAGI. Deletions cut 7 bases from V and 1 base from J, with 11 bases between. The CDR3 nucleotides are TGTGCCAGCACTTCGGGGGGGTCTGGAAACACCATATATTTT. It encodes CASTSGGSGNTIYF.

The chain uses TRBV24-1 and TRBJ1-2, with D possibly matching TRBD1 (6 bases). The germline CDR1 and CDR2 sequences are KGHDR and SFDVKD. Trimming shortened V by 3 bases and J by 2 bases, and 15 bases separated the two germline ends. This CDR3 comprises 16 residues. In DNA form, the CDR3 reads TGTGCCACCAGTGATGGGGGCGACGCTAAGAACTATGGCTACACCTTC. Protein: CATSDGGDAKNYGYTF.

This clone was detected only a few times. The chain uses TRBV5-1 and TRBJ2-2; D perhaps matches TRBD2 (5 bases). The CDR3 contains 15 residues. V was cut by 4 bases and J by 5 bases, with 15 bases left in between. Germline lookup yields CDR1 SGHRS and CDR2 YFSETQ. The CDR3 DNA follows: TGCGCCAGCAGCCCGAACCTGAGGGTAACCGGGGAGCTGTTTTTT. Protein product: CASSPNLRVTGELFF.

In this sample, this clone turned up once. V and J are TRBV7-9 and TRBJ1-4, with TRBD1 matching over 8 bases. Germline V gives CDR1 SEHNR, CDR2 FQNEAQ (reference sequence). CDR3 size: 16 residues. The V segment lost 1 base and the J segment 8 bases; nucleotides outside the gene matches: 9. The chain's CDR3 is CASSLGPETGEEKLFF. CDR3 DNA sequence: TGTGCCAGCAGCTTAGGTCCGGAGACAGGGGAAGAAAAACTGTTTTTT.

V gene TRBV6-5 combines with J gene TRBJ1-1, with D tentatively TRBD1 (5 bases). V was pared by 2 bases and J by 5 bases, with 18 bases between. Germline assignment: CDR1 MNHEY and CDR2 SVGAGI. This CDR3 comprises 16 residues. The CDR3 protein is CASSYTGGGTFTEAFF. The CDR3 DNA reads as TGTGCCAGCAGTTACACCGGTGGGGGGACCTTTACTGAAGCTTTCTTT.

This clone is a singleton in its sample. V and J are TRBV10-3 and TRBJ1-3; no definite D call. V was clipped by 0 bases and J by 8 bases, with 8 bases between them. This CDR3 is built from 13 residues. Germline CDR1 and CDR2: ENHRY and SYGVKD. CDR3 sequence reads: CAISESLVDTIYF. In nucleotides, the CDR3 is TGTGCCATCAGTGAGTCACTTGTAGACACCATATATTTT.

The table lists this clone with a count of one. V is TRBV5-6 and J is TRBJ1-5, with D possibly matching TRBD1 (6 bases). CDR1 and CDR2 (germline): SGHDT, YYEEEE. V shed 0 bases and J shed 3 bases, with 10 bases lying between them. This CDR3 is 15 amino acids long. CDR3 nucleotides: TGTGCCAGCAGCTTGGGTAGGGGGACCAATCAGCCCCAGCATTTT. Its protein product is CASSLGRGTNQPQHF.

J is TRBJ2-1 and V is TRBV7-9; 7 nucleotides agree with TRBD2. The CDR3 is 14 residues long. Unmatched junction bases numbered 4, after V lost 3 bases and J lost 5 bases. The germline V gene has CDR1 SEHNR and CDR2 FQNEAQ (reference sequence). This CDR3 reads CASSFGLADNEQFF. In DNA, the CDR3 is TGTGCCAGCAGCTTCGGCCTAGCGGACAATGAGCAGTTCTTC. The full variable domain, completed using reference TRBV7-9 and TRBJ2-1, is DTGVSQNPRHKITKRGQNVTFRCDPISEHNRLYWYRQTLGQGPEFLTYFQNEAQLEKSRLLSDRFSAERPKGSFSTLEIQRTEQGDSAMYLCASSFGLADNEQFFGPGTRLTVL.

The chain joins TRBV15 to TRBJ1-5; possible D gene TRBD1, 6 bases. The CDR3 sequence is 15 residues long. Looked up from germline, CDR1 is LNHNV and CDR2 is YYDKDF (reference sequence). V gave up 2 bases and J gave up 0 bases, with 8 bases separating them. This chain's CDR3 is CATSRWTVSNQPQHF. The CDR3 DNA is TGTGCCACCAGCAGATGGACAGTTAGCAATCAGCCCCAGCATTTT.

CDR3 in DNA: TGTGCCAGCAGTTACGACAGCCTCAATCAGCCCCAGCATTTT. This sequence encodes CASSYDSLNQPQHF. The chain links TRBV6-2 or TRBV6-3 to TRBJ1-5, with D tentatively TRBD1 (5 bases). V was clipped by 2 bases and J by 3 bases, with 8 bases between them. The CDR3 extends over 14 amino acids. Germline loops: CDR1 MNHEY, CDR2 SVGEGT.

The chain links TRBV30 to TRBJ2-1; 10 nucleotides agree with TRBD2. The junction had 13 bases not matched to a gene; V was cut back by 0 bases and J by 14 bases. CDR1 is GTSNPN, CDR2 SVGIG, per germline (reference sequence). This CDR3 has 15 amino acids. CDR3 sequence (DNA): TGTGCCTGGAGTGTTAGCGGACTAGCGGAGATCTCCGAGTTCTTC. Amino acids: CAWSVSGLAEISEFF. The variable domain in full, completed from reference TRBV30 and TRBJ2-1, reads SQTIHQWPATLVQPVGSPLSLECTVEGTSNPNLYWYRQAAGRGLQLLFYSVGIGQISSEVPQNLSASRPQDRQFILSSKKLLLSDSGFYLCAWSVSGLAEISEFFGPGTRLTVL.

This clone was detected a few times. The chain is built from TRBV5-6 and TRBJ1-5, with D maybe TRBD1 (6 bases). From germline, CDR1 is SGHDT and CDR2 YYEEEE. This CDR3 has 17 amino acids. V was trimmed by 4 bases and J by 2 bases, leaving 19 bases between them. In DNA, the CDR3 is TGTGCCAGCAGCACAGGGTTGGGGCGAAATGGCAATCAGCCCCAGCATTTT. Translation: CASSTGLGRNGNQPQHF.

The CDR3 sequence: CASSEGQKQPQHF. The CDR3 coding sequence is TGTGCCAGCAGTGAAGGGCAAAAGCAGCCCCAGCATTTT. This chain connects TRBV6-1 to TRBJ1-5; the D is unclear. CDR3 length: 13 amino acids. CDR1 is MNHNS, CDR2 SASEGT, per germline. V was clipped by 1 base and J by 7 bases, with 8 bases between them.

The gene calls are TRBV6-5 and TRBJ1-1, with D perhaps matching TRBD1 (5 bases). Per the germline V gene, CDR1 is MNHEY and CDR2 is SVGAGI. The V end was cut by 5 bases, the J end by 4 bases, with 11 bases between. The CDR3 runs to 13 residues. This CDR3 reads CASSRQGTTEAFF. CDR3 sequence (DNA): TGTGCCAGCAGTCGGCAGGGTACCACTGAAGCTTTCTTT.

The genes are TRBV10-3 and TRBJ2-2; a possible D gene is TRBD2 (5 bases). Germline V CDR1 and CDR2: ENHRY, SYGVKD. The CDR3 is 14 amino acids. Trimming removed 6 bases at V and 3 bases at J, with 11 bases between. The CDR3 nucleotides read TGTGCCATCAGCGCCCGGAGGTACACCGGGGAGCTGTTTTTT. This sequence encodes CAISARRYTGELFF.

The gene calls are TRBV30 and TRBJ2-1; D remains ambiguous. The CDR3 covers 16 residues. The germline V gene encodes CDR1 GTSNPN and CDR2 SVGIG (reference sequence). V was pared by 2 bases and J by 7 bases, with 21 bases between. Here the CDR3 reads CAWSPLWSTSSNEQFF. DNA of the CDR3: TGTGCCTGGAGTCCCCTTTGGAGCACTTCCTCAAATGAGCAGTTCTTC.

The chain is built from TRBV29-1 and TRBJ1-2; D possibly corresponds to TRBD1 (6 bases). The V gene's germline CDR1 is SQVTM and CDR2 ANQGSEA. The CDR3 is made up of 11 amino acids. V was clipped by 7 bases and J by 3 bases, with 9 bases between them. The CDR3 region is CSAGEDYGYTF. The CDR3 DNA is TGCAGCGCAGGGGAGGACTATGGCTACACCTTC.

CDR3 sequence (DNA): TGTGCCAGCAGTTCTCGCCGGACGGGACACAACACTGAAGCTTTCTTT. Residues: CASSSRRTGHNTEAFF. This chain connects TRBV6-5 to TRBJ1-1, with D possibly being TRBD1 (6 bases). The V end lost 4 bases, the J end lost 2 bases, and 17 bases lay between the germline ends. Germline values: CDR1 MNHEY, CDR2 SVGAGI. The CDR3 spans 16 residues.

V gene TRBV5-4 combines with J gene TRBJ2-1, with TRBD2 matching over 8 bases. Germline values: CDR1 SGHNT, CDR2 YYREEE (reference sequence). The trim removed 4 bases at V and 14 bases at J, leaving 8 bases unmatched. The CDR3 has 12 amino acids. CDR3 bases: TGTGCCAGCAGCCGAGCGGGGGAGCGGAAGTTCTTC. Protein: CASSRAGERKFF.